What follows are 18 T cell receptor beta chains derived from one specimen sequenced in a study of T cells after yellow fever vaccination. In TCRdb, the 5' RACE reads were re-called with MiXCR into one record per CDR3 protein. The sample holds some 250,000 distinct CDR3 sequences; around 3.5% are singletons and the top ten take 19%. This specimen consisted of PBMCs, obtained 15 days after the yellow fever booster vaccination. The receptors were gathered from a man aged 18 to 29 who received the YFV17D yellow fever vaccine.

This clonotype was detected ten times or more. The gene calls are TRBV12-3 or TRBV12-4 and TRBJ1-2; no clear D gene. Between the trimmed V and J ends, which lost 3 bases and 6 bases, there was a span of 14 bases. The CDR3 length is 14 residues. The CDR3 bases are TGTGCCAGCAGTTTGAGTAGAGGGCGGCATGGCTACACCTTC. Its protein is CASSLSRGRHGYTF.

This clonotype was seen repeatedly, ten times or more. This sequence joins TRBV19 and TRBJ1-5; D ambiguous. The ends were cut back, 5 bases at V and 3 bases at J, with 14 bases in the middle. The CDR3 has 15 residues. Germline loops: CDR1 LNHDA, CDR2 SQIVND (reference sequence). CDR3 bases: TGTGCCAGTAGTCCCCAAGCAGCGGTCAATCAGCCCCAGCATTTT. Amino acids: CASSPQAAVNQPQHF. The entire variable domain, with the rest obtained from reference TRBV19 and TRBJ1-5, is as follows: DGGITQSPKYLFRKEGQNVTLSCEQNLNHDAMYWYRQDPGQGLRLIYYSQIVNDFQKGDIAEGYSVSREKKESFPLTVTSAQKNPTAFYLCASSPQAAVNQPQHFGDGTRLSIL.

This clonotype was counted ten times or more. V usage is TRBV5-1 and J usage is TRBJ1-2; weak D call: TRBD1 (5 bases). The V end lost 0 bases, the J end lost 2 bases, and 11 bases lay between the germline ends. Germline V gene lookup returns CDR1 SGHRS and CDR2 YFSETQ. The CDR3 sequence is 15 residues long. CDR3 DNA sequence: TGCGCCAGCAGCTTGGGGGGGACTGGAAACTATGGCTACACCTTC. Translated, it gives CASSLGGTGNYGYTF.

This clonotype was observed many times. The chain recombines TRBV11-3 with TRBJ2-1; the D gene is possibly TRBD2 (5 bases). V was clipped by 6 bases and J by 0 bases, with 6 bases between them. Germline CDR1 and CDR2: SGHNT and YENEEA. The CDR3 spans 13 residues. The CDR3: CASSRGSYNEQFF. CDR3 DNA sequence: TGTGCCAGCAGTCGGGGCTCCTACAATGAGCAGTTCTTC.

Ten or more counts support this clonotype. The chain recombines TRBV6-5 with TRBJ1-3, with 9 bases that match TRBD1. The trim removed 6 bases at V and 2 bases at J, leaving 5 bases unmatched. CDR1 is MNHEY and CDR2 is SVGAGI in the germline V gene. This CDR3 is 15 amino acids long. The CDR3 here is CASRSQGATGNTIYF. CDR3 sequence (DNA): TGTGCCAGCAGGTCACAGGGGGCAACTGGAAACACCATATATTTT.

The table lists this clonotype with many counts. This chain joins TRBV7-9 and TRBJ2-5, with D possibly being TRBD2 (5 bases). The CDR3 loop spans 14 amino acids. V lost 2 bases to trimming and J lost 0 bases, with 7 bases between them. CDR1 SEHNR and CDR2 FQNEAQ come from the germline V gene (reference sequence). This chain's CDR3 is CASSLPGNQETQYF. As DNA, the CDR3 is TGTGCCAGCAGCTTACCGGGGAACCAAGAGACCCAGTACTTC.

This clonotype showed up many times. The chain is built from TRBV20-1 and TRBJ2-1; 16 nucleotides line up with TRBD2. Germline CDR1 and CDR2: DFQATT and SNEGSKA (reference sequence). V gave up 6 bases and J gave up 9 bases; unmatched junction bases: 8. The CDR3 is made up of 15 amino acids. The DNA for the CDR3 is TGCAGTGCCTTCGGGACTAGCGGGGGGGCTAGTGAGCAGTTCTTC. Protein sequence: CSAFGTSGGASEQFF.

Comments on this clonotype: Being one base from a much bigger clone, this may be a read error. Here the CDR3 DNA reads TGCGCCAGCAGCCCCTCCCGGGGGTGGGGAGATACGCAGTATTTT. Translation: CASSPSRGWGDTQYF. The chain is built from TRBV5-1 and TRBJ2-3; weak D call: TRBD2 (6 bases). This CDR3 spans 15 amino acids. V lost 4 bases, J lost 5 bases, and 17 bases lay in between. Per germline, CDR1 SGHRS and CDR2 YFSETQ.

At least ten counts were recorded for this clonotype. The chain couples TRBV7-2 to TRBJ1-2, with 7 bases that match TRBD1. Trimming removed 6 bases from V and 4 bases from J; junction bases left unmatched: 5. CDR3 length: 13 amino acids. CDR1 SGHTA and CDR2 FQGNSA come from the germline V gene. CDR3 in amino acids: CASRTRDSYGYTF. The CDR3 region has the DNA TGTGCCAGCAGGACACGGGACAGCTATGGCTACACCTTC.

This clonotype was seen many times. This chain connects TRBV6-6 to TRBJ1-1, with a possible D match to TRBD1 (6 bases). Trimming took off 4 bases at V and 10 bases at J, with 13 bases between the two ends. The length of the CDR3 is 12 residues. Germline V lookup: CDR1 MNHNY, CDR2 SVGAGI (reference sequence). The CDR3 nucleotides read TGTGCCAGCAGTTCCTCAGGGGATGGAGCTTTCTTT. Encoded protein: CASSSSGDGAFF.

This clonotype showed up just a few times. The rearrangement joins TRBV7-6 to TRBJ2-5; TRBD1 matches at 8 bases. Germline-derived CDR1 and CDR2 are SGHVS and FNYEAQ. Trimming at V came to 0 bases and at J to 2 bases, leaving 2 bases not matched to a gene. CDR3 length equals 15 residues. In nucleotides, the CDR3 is TGTGCCAGCAGCTTAGCGGACAGGGTACAAGAGACCCAGTACTTC. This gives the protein CASSLADRVQETQYF.

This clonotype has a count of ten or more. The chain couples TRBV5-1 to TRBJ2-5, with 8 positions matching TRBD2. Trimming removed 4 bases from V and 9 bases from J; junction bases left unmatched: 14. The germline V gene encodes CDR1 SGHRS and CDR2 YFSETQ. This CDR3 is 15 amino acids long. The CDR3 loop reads CASSPVAGRDTAQYF. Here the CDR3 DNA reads TGCGCCAGCAGCCCCGTAGCGGGGCGGGACACGGCCCAGTACTTC.

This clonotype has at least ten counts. The CDR3 coding sequence is TGTGCCAGCAACGGGGGCTCCTACGAGCAGTACTTC. Translated: CASNGGSYEQYF. V gene TRBV7-9 combines with J gene TRBJ2-7, with D maybe TRBD2 (6 bases). V was clipped by 7 bases and J by 0 bases, with 7 bases between them. Germline V gene lookup returns CDR1 SEHNR and CDR2 FQNEAQ (reference sequence). CDR3 length: 12 residues.

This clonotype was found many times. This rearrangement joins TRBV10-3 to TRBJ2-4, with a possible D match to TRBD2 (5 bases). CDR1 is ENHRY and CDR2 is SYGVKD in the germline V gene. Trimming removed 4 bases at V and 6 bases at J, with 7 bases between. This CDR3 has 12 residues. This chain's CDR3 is CAISAEGNIQYF. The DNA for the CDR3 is TGTGCCATCAGTGCTGAGGGAAACATTCAGTACTTC.

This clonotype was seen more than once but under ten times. CDR3 nucleotide sequence: TGTGCCAGCAGACTCCTAGTTTCCGGGGGTCTACGCGAGCAGTACGTC. It specifies CASRLLVSGGLREQYV. The rearrangement links TRBV27 to TRBJ2-7; D is possibly TRBD2 (6 bases). The length of the CDR3 is 16 residues. Looked up from germline, CDR1 is MNHEY and CDR2 is SMNVEV (reference sequence). V was trimmed by 6 bases and J by 6 bases, leaving 24 bases between them.

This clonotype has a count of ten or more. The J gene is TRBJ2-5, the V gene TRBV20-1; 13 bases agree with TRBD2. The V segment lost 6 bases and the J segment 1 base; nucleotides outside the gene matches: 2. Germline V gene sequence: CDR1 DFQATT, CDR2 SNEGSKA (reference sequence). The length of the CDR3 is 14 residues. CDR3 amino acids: CSAGTSGVQETQYF. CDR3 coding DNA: TGCAGTGCCGGGACTAGCGGGGTCCAAGAGACCCAGTACTTC.

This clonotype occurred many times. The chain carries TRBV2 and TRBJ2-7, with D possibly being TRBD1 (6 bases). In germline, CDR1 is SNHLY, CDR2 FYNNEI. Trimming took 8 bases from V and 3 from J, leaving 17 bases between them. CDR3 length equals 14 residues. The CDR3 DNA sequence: TGTGCCAGCTGGGAACTGGGACAAATCTACGAGCAGTACTTC. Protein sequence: CASWELGQIYEQYF.

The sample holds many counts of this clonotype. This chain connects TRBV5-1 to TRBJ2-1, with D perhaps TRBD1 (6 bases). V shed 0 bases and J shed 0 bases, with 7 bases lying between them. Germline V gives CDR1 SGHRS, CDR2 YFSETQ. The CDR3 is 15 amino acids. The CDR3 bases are TGCGCCAGCAGCTTGGAGGGGGACTCCTACAATGAGCAGTTCTTC. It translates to CASSLEGDSYNEQFF.